This T cell receptor (beta chain) came from a study of cytomegalovirus exposure and HLA in healthy donors. As concerns this clone: No DNA is shown, since the ends of the CDR3 on it are uncertain; the CDR3 is the one TCRdb lists.

Germline CDR1 is SGHAT and CDR2 is FQNNGV. The CDR3 is 17 residues long, counting both termini. PCR primers comprised 60 Vbeta and 13 Jbeta primers. The method was immunoSEQ multiplex PCR; TCRdb's version includes in-frame clones alone and lacks a portion of them. Found here are some 110,000 clones, over 8% of them singletons; the top ten hold roughly 3.1%. The chain has TRBV11-2 and TRBJ2-5; the D segment call TRBD1 is taken from the table without a DNA check. The source is a man younger than 45 in good health and CMV-seronegative. Sequenced: PBMCs. Here the CDR3 reads CASSLVGGYSFLETQYF.